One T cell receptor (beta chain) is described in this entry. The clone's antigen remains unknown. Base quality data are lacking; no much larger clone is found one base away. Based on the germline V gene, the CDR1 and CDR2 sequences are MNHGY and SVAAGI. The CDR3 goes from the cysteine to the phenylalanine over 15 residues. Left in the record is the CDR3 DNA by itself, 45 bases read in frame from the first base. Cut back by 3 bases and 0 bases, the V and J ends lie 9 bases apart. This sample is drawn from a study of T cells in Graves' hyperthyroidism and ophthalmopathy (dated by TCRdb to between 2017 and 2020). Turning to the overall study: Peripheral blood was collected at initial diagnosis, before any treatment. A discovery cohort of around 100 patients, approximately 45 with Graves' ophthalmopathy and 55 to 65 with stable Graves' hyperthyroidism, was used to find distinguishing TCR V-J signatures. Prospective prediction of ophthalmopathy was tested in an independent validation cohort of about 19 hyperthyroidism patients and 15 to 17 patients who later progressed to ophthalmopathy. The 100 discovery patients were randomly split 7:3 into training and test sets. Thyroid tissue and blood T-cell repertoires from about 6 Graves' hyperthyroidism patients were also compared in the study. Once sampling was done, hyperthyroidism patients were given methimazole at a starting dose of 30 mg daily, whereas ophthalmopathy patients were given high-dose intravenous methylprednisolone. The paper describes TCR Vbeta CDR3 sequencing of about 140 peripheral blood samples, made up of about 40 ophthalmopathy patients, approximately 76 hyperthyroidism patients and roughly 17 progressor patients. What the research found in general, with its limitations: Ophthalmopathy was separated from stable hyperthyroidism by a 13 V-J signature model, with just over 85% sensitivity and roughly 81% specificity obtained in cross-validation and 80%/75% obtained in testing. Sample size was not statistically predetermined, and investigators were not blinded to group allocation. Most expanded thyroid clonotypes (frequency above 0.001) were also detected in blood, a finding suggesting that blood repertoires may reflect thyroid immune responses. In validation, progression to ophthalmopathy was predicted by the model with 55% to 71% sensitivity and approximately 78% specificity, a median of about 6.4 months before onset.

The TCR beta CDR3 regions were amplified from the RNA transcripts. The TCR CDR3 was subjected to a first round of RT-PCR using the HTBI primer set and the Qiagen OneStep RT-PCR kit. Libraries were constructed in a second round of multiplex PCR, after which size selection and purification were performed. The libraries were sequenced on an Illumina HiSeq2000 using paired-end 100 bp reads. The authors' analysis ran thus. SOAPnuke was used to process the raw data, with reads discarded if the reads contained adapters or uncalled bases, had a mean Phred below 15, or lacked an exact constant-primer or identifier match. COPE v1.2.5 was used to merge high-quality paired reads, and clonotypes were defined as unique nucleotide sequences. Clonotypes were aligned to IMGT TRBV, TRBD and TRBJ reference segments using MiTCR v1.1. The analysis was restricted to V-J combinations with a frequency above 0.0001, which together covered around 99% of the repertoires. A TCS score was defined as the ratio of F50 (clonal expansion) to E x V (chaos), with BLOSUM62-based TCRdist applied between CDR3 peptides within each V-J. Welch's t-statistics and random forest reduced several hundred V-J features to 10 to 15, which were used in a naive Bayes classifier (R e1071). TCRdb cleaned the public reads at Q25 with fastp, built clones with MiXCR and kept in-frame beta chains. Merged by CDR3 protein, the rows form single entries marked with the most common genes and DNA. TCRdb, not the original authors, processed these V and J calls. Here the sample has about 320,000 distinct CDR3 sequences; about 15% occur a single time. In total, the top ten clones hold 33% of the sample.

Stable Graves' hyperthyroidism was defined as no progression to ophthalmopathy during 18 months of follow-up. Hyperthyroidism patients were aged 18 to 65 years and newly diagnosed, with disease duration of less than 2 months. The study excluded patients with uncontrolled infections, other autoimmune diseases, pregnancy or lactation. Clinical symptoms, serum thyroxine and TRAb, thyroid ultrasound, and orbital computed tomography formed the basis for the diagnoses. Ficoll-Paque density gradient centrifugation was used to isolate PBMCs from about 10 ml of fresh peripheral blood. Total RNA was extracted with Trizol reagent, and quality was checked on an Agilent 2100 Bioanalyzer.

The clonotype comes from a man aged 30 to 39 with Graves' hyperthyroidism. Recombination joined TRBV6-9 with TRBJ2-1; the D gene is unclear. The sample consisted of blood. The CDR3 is CASSYISSSYNEQFF. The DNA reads TGTGCCAGCAGTTACATTTCAAGCTCCTACAATGAGCAGTTCTTC.